The rows below give T cell receptor beta chains drawn from one sample of a study of beta chain features in type 1 diabetes. Profiled with immunoSEQ multiplex PCR; TCRdb holds only in-frame clones, not every one. The sample shows 350,000 to 450,000 clones, 10% to 15% of them seen only once. Sequencing input: naive CD4+ T cells from blood. The source is a woman under 30 with type 1 diabetes. The CDR3 runs from the conserved cysteine through the conserved F or W. The order of the fields is clone size, J gene, D gene, V gene, CDR3 protein, CDR3 DNA. The D gene is left open where the match is weak. Size is omitted from some rows. Given values are once, few, many or a class for expanded clones.

>NA|TRBJ2-1|TRBD2|TRBV25-1
CASTSGLAGRREQFF
TGTGCCAGCACCTCCGGACTAGCGGGACGGAGAGAGCAGTTCTTC
>NA|TRBJ1-5|NA|TRBV4-3
CASSREFIQGPQHF
TGCGCCAGCAGCCGAGAGTTTATACAGGGTCCCCAGCATTTT
>few|TRBJ2-5|NA|TRBV1
CTSSQDHKRVPQETQYF
TGCACCAGCAGCCAAGATCATAAGCGGGTCCCTCAAGAGACCCAGTACTTC
>few|TRBJ1-5|NA|TRBV27
CASSKQGREQPQHF
TGTGCCAGCAGCAAACAGGGCAGGGAACAGCCCCAGCATTTT
>few|TRBJ2-1|TRBD1|TRBV14
CASSHIPGQPNNEQFF
TGTGCCAGCAGCCATATTCCGGGACAGCCGAACAATGAGCAGTTCTTC
>few|TRBJ2-7|NA|TRBV9
CASSVALASAGEQYF
TGTGCCAGCAGCGTAGCTCTTGCCTCCGCCGGCGAGCAGTACTTC
>NA|TRBJ2-3|TRBD2|TRBV18
CASSSLAGGSTDTQYF
TGTGCCAGCTCGTCCTTAGCGGGGGGCAGCACAGATACGCAGTATTTT
>NA|TRBJ2-5|TRBD2|TRBV7-2
CASSSPPGASGKQTQYF
TGTGCCAGCAGCTCTCCGCCGGGGGCTAGCGGGAAACAGACCCAGTACTTC
>NA|TRBJ2-5|NA|TRBV18
CASSPPGEETQYF
TGTGCCAGCTCACCACCGGGCGAAGAGACCCAGTACTTC
>NA|TRBJ2-1|TRBD1|TRBV19
CASSRPGQPYNEQFF
TGTGCCAGTAGTAGACCGGGACAGCCTTACAATGAGCAGTTCTTC
>few|TRBJ2-7|NA|TRBV5-4
CASSLNSQNPYEQYF
TGTGCCAGCAGCTTGAATTCCCAGAACCCCTACGAGCAGTACTTC
>few|TRBJ1-5|NA|TRBV25-1
CASSPGGKGNQPQHF
TGTGCCAGCAGCCCGGGGGGCAAGGGCAATCAGCCCCAGCATTTT
>few|TRBJ2-3|NA|TRBV29-1
CSVASATSTDTQYF
TGCAGCGTTGCTAGCGCAACTAGCACAGATACGCAGTATTTT
>NA|TRBJ2-7|TRBD1|TRBV5-6
CASSTTGQVYEQYF
TGTGCCAGCAGCACGACGGGACAGGTCTACGAGCAGTACTTC
>NA|TRBJ1-5|NA|TRBV27
CASSLNSPNQPQHF
TGTGCCAGCAGTTTAAACAGCCCCAATCAGCCCCAGCATTTT